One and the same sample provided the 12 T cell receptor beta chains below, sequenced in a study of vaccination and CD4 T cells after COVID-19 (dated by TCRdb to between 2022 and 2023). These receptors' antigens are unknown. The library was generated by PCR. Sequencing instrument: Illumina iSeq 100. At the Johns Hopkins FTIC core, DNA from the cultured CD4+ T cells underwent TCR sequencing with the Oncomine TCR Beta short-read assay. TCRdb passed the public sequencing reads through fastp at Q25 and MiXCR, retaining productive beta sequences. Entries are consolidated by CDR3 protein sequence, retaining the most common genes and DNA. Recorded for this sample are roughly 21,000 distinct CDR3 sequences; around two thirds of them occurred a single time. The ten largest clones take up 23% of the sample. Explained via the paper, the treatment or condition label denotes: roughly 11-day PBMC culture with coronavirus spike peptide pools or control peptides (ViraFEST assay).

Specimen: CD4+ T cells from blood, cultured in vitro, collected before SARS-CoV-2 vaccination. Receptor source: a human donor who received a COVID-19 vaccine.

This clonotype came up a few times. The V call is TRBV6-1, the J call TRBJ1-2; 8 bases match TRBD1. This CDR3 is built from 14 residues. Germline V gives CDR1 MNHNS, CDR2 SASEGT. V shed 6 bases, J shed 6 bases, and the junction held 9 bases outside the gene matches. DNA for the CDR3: TGTGCCAGCAGCCGAAAACAGGGGGGGGATGGCTACACCTTC. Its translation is CASSRKQGGDGYTF.

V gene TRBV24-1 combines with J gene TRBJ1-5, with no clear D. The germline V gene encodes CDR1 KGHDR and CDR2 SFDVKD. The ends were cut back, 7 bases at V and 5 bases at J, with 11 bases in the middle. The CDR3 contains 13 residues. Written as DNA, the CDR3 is TGTGCCACCAGCTACGGGCGATATCAGCCCCAGCATTTT. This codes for CATSYGRYQPQHF.

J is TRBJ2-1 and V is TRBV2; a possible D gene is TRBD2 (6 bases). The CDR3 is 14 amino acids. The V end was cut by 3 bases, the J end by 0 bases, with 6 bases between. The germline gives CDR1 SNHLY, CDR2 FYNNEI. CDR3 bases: TGTGCCAGCAGTGAGGGGGGCTCCTACAATGAGCAGTTCTTC. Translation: CASSEGGSYNEQFF.

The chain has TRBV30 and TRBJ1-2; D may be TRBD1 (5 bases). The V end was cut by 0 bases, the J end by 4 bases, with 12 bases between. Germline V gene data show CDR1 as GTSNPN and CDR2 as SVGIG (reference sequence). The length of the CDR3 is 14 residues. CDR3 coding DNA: TGTGCCTGGAGTGTAACCCAGGGCGTCTATGGCTACACCTTC. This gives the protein CAWSVTQGVYGYTF.

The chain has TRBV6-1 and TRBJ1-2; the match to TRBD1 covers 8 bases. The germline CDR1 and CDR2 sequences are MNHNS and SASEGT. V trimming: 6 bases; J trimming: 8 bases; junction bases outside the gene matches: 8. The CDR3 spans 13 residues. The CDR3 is CASSLGQASGYTF. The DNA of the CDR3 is TGTGCCAGCAGCCTGGGACAGGCTAGCGGCTACACCTTC.

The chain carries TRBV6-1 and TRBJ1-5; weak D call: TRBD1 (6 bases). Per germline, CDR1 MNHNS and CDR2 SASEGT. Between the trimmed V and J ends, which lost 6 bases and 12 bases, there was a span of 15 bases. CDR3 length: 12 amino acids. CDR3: CASRGAAQGQHF. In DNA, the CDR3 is TGTGCCAGCAGGGGGGCCGCGCAGGGCCAGCATTTT.

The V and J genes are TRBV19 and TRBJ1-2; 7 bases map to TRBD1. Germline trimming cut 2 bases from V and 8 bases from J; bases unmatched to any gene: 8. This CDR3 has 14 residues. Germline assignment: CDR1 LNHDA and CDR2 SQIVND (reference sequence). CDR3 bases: TGTGCCAGTAGTATACCGACAGGGCTTCTCGGCTACACCTTC. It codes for CASSIPTGLLGYTF.

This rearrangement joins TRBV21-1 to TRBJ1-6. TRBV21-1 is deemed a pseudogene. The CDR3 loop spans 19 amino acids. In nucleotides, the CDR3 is TGTGCCAGCAGCAAAGACGGAGGCCCCAGAGAGGATTATAATTCACCCCTCCACTTT. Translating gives CASSKDGGPREDYNSPLHF.

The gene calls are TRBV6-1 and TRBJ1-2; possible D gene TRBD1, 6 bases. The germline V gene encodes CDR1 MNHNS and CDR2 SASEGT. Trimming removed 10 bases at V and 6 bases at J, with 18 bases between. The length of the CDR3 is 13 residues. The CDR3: CATHTTGSNGYTF. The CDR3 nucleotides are TGTGCCACCCATACAACAGGGAGTAATGGCTACACCTTC.

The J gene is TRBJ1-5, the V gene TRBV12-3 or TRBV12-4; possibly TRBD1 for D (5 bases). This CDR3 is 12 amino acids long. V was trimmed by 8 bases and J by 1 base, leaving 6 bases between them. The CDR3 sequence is CASRQSNQPQHF. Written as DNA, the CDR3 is TGTGCCAGCCGACAGAGCAATCAGCCCCAGCATTTT.

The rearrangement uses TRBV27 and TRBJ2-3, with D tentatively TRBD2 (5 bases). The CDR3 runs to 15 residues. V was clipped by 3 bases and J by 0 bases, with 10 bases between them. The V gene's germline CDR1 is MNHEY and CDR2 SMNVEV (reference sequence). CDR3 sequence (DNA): TGTGCCAGCAGTTTGCAGGACTCTAGCACAGATACGCAGTATTTT. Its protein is CASSLQDSSTDTQYF.

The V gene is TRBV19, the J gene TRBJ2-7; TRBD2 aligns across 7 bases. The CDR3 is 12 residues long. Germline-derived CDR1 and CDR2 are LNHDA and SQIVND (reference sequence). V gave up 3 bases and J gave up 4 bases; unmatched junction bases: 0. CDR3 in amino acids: CASSIGGYEQYF. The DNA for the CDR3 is TGTGCCAGTAGTATCGGGGGGTACGAGCAGTACTTC.